This T cell receptor (beta chain) was recovered during a study of T cell repertoires in cytomegalovirus infection. Broader study findings: Cumulative public TCR beta family frequency identified CMV carriers with the relevant HLA. The ex vivo response was dominated by HLA-C-restricted CMV-specific TCR beta clonotypes.

This clonotype was observed at least ten times. Its antigen is currently unknown. Via MiXCR, TCRdb re-called the reads, giving one row per CDR3 protein. The repertoire holds some 320,000 distinct CDR3 sequences, with more than 9% as singletons. This sequence originates from a human donor in good health (CMV status not recorded). Some clones in this sample may be carry-over from other donors' samples. The sequencing input was PBMCs.

In DNA, the CDR3 is TGTGCCAGCAGTGCGGACAGGGTTGGGATGGGACCGAACACTGAAGCTTTCTTT. Protein product: CASSADRVGMGPNTEAFF. This chain uses TRBV27 with TRBJ1-1; 8 nucleotides line up with TRBD1. V lost 5 bases and J lost 1; bases outside the gene matches: 15. In germline, CDR1 is MNHEY, CDR2 SMNVEV (reference sequence). This CDR3 contains 18 residues.